The 9 T cell receptor beta chains in this list originate from one sample, sequenced in a study of identical twins. MiXCR, run by TCRdb on the 5' RACE reads, gives a single entry per CDR3 protein. The repertoire consists of about 690,000 distinct CDR3 sequences, with around 6.1% occurring once and the leading ten covering around 2%. Material for sequencing was naive T cells sorted from blood. The receptors shown here come from a man aged 18 to 29 in good health.

Points on this clonotype: The junction shows a germline mismatch at one end, possibly a read error. V and J are TRBV6-1 and TRBJ2-5; D remains ambiguous. Germline V CDR1 and CDR2: MNHNS, SASEGT. The CDR3 has 16 amino acids. The CDR3 coding sequence is TGTGCCAGCAGTGAGGTTACAAATTCGAGACAAGGGACCCAGTACTTC. This sequence encodes CASSEVTNSRQGTQYF.

The V gene is TRBV5-1, the J gene TRBJ1-6; TRBD1 is a possible D gene (6 bases). V was cut by 1 base and J by 7 bases, with 12 bases left in between. Looked up from germline, CDR1 is SGHRS and CDR2 is YFSETQ. This CDR3 region has 15 residues. The CDR3 is CASSLSAGVNSPLHF. The CDR3 DNA reads as TGCGCCAGCAGCTTGTCGGCAGGGGTGAATTCACCCCTCCACTTT.

In its sample, this clonotype was seen a few times. The CDR3: CASLGLAGGSDYEQYF. The CDR3 DNA reads as TGTGCCAGCCTTGGACTAGCGGGAGGATCGGACTACGAGCAGTACTTC. This chain uses TRBV7-6 with TRBJ2-7; 14 bases match TRBD2. The junction had 9 bases not matched to a gene; V was cut back by 8 bases and J by 3 bases. The CDR3 is made up of 16 amino acids. The germline V gene encodes CDR1 SGHVS and CDR2 FNYEAQ.

This clonotype has at least ten counts. The CDR3 DNA reads TGTGCCAGCAGCCTCAGCTCTAGCGGGAGGCCGCGGGGAGAGCAGTACTTC. Its protein is CASSLSSSGRPRGEQYF. The chain has TRBV16 and TRBJ2-7, with TRBD2 identical over 11 bases. The V gene's germline CDR1 is KGHSY and CDR2 FQNENV. This CDR3 has 17 amino acids. Trimming at V came to 4 bases and at J to 7 bases, leaving 15 bases not matched to a gene.

The rearrangement joins TRBV4-1 to TRBJ2-3; the match to TRBD1 covers 8 bases. From germline, CDR1 is MGHRA and CDR2 YSYEKL. The junction had 6 bases not matched to a gene; V was cut back by 2 bases and J by 2 bases. The CDR3 length is 16 residues. CDR3 sequence (DNA): TGCGCCAGCAGCCAATTAGGGACAGGCATCACAGATACGCAGTATTTT. Its translation is CASSQLGTGITDTQYF.

This chain links TRBV12-3 or TRBV12-4 with TRBJ2-2, with 8 bases lining up with TRBD2. The CDR3 is made up of 16 amino acids. Trimming cost V 5 bases and J 4 bases; bases outside gene matches: 9. CDR3 protein: CASSDLAGRSTGELFF. CDR3 bases: TGTGCCAGCAGTGACTTAGCGGGGCGGTCCACCGGGGAGCTGTTTTTT.

This clonotype was picked up many times. This chain links TRBV7-9 with TRBJ2-1, with D perhaps given as TRBD1 or TRBD2 (5 bases each). The CDR3 spans 15 residues. From germline, CDR1 is SEHNR and CDR2 FQNEAQ (reference sequence). The V end lost 3 bases, the J end lost 7 bases, and 16 bases lay between the germline ends. CDR3 region: CASSFLAGTRNEQFF. In DNA form, the CDR3 reads TGTGCCAGCAGCTTCCTGGCAGGGACCAGGAATGAGCAGTTCTTC.

This clonotype was detected ten times or more. This chain uses TRBV7-9 with TRBJ2-3; perhaps TRBD1 as D (6 bases). V was shortened by 5 bases and J by 2 bases, with 17 bases between the two germline ends. This CDR3 is 16 amino acids long. Germline values: CDR1 SEHNR, CDR2 FQNEAQ (reference sequence). CDR3 residues: CASSPDEGEYTDTQYF. The CDR3, as DNA: TGTGCCAGCAGCCCCGACGAGGGGGAGTACACAGATACGCAGTATTTT.

This clonotype showed up many times. V is TRBV6-1 and J is TRBJ2-3; TRBD1 is a possible D gene (6 bases). The V end lost 8 bases, the J end lost 0 bases, and 12 bases lay between the germline ends. Germline V CDR1 and CDR2: MNHNS, SASEGT. CDR3 length equals 14 residues. CDR3 sequence (DNA): TGTGCCAGCCGCGGGCAGGGGAGCACAGATACGCAGTATTTT. Translated, it gives CASRGQGSTDTQYF.